The T cell receptor (beta chain) under discussion was sequenced for a study of blood T cell repertoires in COVID-19. Profiling relied on immunoSEQ multiplex PCR, and the TCRdb table lists in-frame clones only, not all of them. The table includes roughly 160,000 clones, around 81% detected once. The CDR3 totals 14 residues. The trim removed 6 bases at V and 3 bases at J, leaving 8 bases unmatched. Germline V gene lookup returns CDR1 WNHNN and CDR2 SYGVQD (reference sequence). Sequenced input: peripheral blood. The V call is TRBV10-1, the J call TRBJ2-7, with 7 bases lining up with TRBD1. This sequence was found in a man aged 70-80 years with active or convalescent COVID-19. The CDR3 nucleotides read TGCGCCAGCAGACCAGGGGGAGTTTTCTACGAGCAGTACTTC. Its translation: CASRPGGVFYEQYF.